The 15 T cell receptor beta chains presented below share a single source sample, sequenced in a study of T cells in Graves' hyperthyroidism and ophthalmopathy. The investigators amplified TCR beta CDR3 regions from RNA transcripts. Initially, a first-round RT-PCR of the TCR CDR3 employed the HTBI primer set. Using its own MiXCR run on the multiplex PCR reads, TCRdb lists one record per CDR3 protein. Found here are more than 300,000 distinct CDR3 sequences, approximately 15% of them singletons; the top ten hold about 11%. Source material: blood. Receptors were obtained from a woman aged 60-75 years with Graves' hyperthyroidism.

The chain uses TRBV7-9 and TRBJ2-7; possible D gene TRBD1, 5 bases. CDR3 length: 13 amino acids. Germline V lookup: CDR1 SEHNR, CDR2 FQNEAQ (reference sequence). V was shortened by 4 bases and J by 2 bases, with 9 bases between the two germline ends. The CDR3 region is CASSSRQPYEQYF. CDR3 DNA: TGTGCCAGCAGCTCTAGACAGCCCTACGAGCAGTACTTC.

This clonotype was seen many times. The chain has TRBV5-1 and TRBJ1-1; TRBD1 matches 11 bases. The CDR3 contains 15 residues. V was clipped by 4 bases and J by 5 bases; unmatched bases: 7. Germline V CDR1 and CDR2: SGHRS, YFSETQ. The CDR3 here is CASSQGQGGGTEAFF. As DNA, the CDR3 is TGCGCCAGCAGCCAGGGACAGGGGGGTGGGACTGAAGCTTTCTTT.

This clonotype was detected only a few times. The CDR3 spells CAKNGGGSKHQETQYF. The CDR3 DNA reads TGTGCCAAAAATGGAGGGGGCTCGAAGCATCAAGAGACCCAGTACTTC. This rearrangement joins TRBV19 to TRBJ2-5, with D possibly being TRBD1 (7 bases). The V and J ends lost 10 bases and 2 bases respectively, with 23 bases between them. Germline V gene lookup returns CDR1 LNHDA and CDR2 SQIVND (reference sequence). The CDR3 is 16 residues long.

This clonotype was detected only once. The chain joins TRBV5-1 to TRBJ2-4, with D possibly being TRBD2 (6 bases). The V gene lost 0 bases and the J gene lost 9 bases, with 10 bases spanning the gap. There are 13 residues in the CDR3. Germline V lookup: CDR1 SGHRS, CDR2 YFSETQ. Here the CDR3 DNA reads TGCGCCAGCAGCTTGGCCGTGGGGGGCATTCAGTACTTC. This codes for CASSLAVGGIQYF.

In its sample, this clonotype was seen once. Possible read error: a much larger clone is one base away. The CDR3 reads CARSQSPEGYTF. The CDR3 DNA is TGTGCCCGCAGCCAATCCCCGGAAGGCTACACCTTC. This chain joins TRBV3-1 and TRBJ1-2; D ambiguous. CDR3 size: 12 residues. Germline V CDR1 and CDR2: LGHDT, YNNKEL (reference sequence).

This chain uses TRBV4-2 with TRBJ2-3; 11 bases match TRBD2. Trimming cost V 5 bases and J 0 bases; bases outside gene matches: 4. The germline V gene has CDR1 LGHNA and CDR2 YNFKEQ. CDR3 length: 16 amino acids. In nucleotides, the CDR3 is TGTGCCAGCAGCTATAGCGGGAGGGCCAGCACAGATACGCAGTATTTT. As protein: CASSYSGRASTDTQYF.

This clonotype turned up a few times. The chain employs TRBV2 and TRBJ1-5; D perhaps matches TRBD1 (6 bases). This CDR3 is 15 amino acids long. CDR1 and CDR2 from the germline V gene are SNHLY and FYNNEI. Deletions cut 6 bases from V and 0 bases from J, with 12 bases between. CDR3 sequence reads: CASRETGSSNQPQHF. Written as DNA, the CDR3 is TGTGCCAGCAGGGAAACAGGGAGTAGCAATCAGCCCCAGCATTTT. Full variable domain (missing parts from reference TRBV2 and TRBJ1-5): EPEVTQTPSHQVTQMGQEVILRCVPISNHLYFYWYRQILGQKVEFLVSFYNNEISEKSEIFDDQFSVERPDGSNFTLKIRSTKLEDSAMYFCASRETGSSNQPQHFGDGTRLSIL.

This clonotype was counted many times. This chain joins TRBV28 and TRBJ2-1; 14 bases line up with TRBD2. V gave up 2 bases and J gave up 7 bases; unmatched junction bases: 7. Germline assignment: CDR1 MDHEN and CDR2 SYDVKM. The CDR3 has 17 amino acids. The CDR3 region has the DNA TGTGCCAGCAGTTTAACCCGACTAGCGGGAGGGCTGAATGAGCAGTTCTTC. Translation: CASSLTRLAGGLNEQFF.

A few counts support this clonotype. This may be a read error, as it is one base from a much larger clone. V usage is TRBV6-2 or TRBV6-3 and J usage is TRBJ1-6, with no clear D. CDR1 and CDR2 (germline): MNHEY, SVGEGT. The CDR3 has 15 amino acids. The CDR3 DNA reads as TGTGCCAGCAGTGGGTCTAGCTCCTATAATTCACCCCCCCACTTT. Translation: CASSGSSSYNSPPHF.

This clonotype was observed a handful of times. This chain connects TRBV29-1 to TRBJ2-5, with 7 bases aligning to TRBD1. This CDR3 has 11 residues. With 6 bases clipped from V and 12 bases from J, the junction kept 10 bases outside the gene matches. The germline gives CDR1 SQVTM, CDR2 ANQGSEA. The CDR3: CSVYLQGSKYF. The CDR3 DNA follows: TGCAGCGTATACCTACAGGGGTCTAAGTACTTC.

The table lists this clonotype with a few counts. The germline gene is not matched at one end of the junction; a read error may be the cause. The genes are TRBV7-7 and TRBJ2-1; D gene unclear. CDR1 and CDR2 (germline): SSHAT, FNYEAQ (reference sequence). This CDR3 is 13 amino acids long. CDR3 sequence: CASSLAGRNEQFF. The DNA of the CDR3 is TGTGCTAGCAGCTTAGCCGGCCGCAATGAGCAGTTCTTC.

This clonotype was seen ten or more times. The chain joins TRBV19 to TRBJ1-2, with D tentatively TRBD1 (6 bases). The CDR3 is 15 residues long. Germline V gene data show CDR1 as LNHDA and CDR2 as SQIVND (reference sequence). Deletions cut 3 bases from V and 3 bases from J, with 14 bases between. CDR3: CASSISTGRDYGYTF. For the CDR3, the DNA is TGTGCCAGTAGTATTTCGACAGGACGAGACTATGGCTACACCTTC.

This clonotype was recorded at least ten times. The V gene is TRBV6-1, the J gene TRBJ2-2; D perhaps matches TRBD2 (6 bases). The CDR3 is 17 residues long. Germline CDR1 and CDR2: MNHNS and SASEGT. Trimming cost V 3 bases and J 5 bases, with 19 bases left between them. The CDR3 region has the DNA TGTGCCAGCAGTGAGCGGGGTAGTTTTGTCTGGACCGGGGAGCTGTTTTTT. Amino acids: CASSERGSFVWTGELFF.

The chain uses TRBV3-1 and TRBJ2-2; D remains unclear. CDR1 LGHDT and CDR2 YNNKEL come from the germline V gene (reference sequence). Trimming stripped 8 bases from V and 5 bases from J, with 12 bases between. The CDR3 is 13 residues long. CDR3 nucleotide sequence: TGTGCCAGCCGCCCCCGGCCGACCGGGGAGCTGTTTTTT. Amino acid sequence: CASRPRPTGELFF.

This clonotype was counted at least ten times. This chain links TRBV7-6 with TRBJ2-1; 10 nucleotides line up with TRBD2. The CDR3 is 17 residues long. J lost 10 bases, V lost 4 bases, and 16 bases had no gene match. The V gene's germline CDR1 is SGHVS and CDR2 FNYEAQ. The CDR3 reads CASSSVIAGGLPLEQFF. In nucleotides, the CDR3 is TGTGCCAGCAGCTCCGTTATAGCGGGAGGCCTCCCCCTGGAGCAGTTCTTC.